These 14 T cell receptor beta chains came from one sample sequenced in a study of blood T cells in healthy people across ages. It was with a sample-barcoded 5' primer and a J-beta primer mix that a second PCR of roughly 7 to 12 cycles was run. MiXCR was run by TCRdb on the 5' RACE reads, yielding one entry per CDR3 protein. The sample consists of some 750,000 distinct CDR3 sequences, 22% of them appearing once. Sequencing used blood. These receptors were obtained from a man in his 70s in good health.

This clonotype was counted a few times. The rearrangement joins TRBV7-8 to TRBJ1-5; no firm D call. CDR1 and CDR2 (germline): SGHVS, FQNEAQ. The V end was cut by 6 bases, the J end by 4 bases, with 16 bases between. The CDR3 is 15 residues long. CDR3: CASREDRGRNQPQHF. Written as DNA, the CDR3 is TGTGCCAGCAGGGAAGACCGCGGCAGAAATCAGCCCCAGCATTTT.

The chain employs TRBV24-1 and TRBJ2-3; 7 bases are a match to TRBD1. The junction had 11 bases not matched to a gene; V was cut back by 4 bases and J by 5 bases. This CDR3 is built from 16 residues. The V gene's germline CDR1 is KGHDR and CDR2 SFDVKD. CDR3 DNA: TGTGCCACCAGTGACACGACAGGGAGAGAGGGAGATACGCAGTATTTT. Translated: CATSDTTGREGDTQYF.

This clonotype has only a few counts. The chain is built from TRBV7-9 and TRBJ1-2; TRBD1 matches 8 bases. The germline V gene encodes CDR1 SEHNR and CDR2 FQNEAQ (reference sequence). Losses at the gene ends were 5 bases for V and 4 bases for J; bases not matched to a gene: 3. CDR3 length: 13 amino acids. CDR3 loop: CASSEGQVYGYTF. In DNA form, the CDR3 reads TGTGCCAGCAGCGAGGGACAGGTCTATGGCTACACCTTC.

The genes are TRBV28 and TRBJ2-3; unclear D gene. Between the trimmed V and J ends, which lost 5 bases and 2 bases, there was a span of 11 bases. This CDR3 has 14 residues. Germline V lookup: CDR1 MDHEN, CDR2 SYDVKM. Here the CDR3 reads CASSKTPPTDTQYF. CDR3 DNA sequence: TGTGCCAGCAGTAAAACTCCACCCACAGATACGCAGTATTTT.

This clonotype was seen more than once but under ten times. CDR3 in DNA: TGTGCCAGCAGCTACAGGGGGCAGGTTGAAAAACTGTTTTTT. It yields the protein CASSYRGQVEKLFF. The V and J genes are TRBV7-6 and TRBJ1-4, with 9 bases identical to TRBD1. The CDR3 has 14 amino acids. Germline-derived CDR1 and CDR2 are SGHVS and FNYEAQ. V shed 4 bases and J 7 bases; nucleotides not matched to a gene: 4.

The sample holds a few counts of this clonotype. J is TRBJ1-3 and V is TRBV7-2, with no clear D. The CDR3 sequence is 17 residues long. Looked up from germline, CDR1 is SGHTA and CDR2 is FQGNSA. V lost 0 bases and J 0 bases, leaving 12 bases between the germline ends. The CDR3 is CASSLARAGNSGNTIYF. The CDR3 bases are TGTGCCAGCAGCTTAGCGCGGGCGGGCAACTCTGGAAACACCATATATTTT.

V usage is TRBV3-1 and J usage is TRBJ2-7, with a possible D match to TRBD1 (5 bases). The germline V gene encodes CDR1 LGHDT and CDR2 YNNKEL (reference sequence). V dropped 2 bases and J dropped 1 base, with 9 bases sitting between them. The CDR3 loop spans 14 amino acids. The CDR3 coding sequence is TGTGCCAGCAGCCAATCGACAGCTTCCTACGAGCAGTACGTC. This sequence encodes CASSQSTASYEQYV.

This clonotype was seen more than once but under ten times. At one boundary the junction diverges from the germline segment, which might be a read error. The J gene is TRBJ2-7, the V gene TRBV24-1; TRBD1 matches at 9 bases. The length of the CDR3 is 15 residues. The germline V gene encodes CDR1 KGHDR and CDR2 SFDVKD. CDR3 sequence (DNA): TGTGTCACCAGTGATTATGGGACAGGGACCCACGAGCAGTACTTC. Protein: CVTSDYGTGTHEQYF.

This clonotype was detected only a few times. A single base separates this from a much larger clone, so it may be a read error. The CDR3 spells CSVARDPNSYEQDF. The CDR3, as DNA: TGCAGCGTTGCTCGGGACCCGAACTCCTACGAGCAGGACTTC. The rearrangement links TRBV29-1 to TRBJ2-7; D is possibly TRBD1 or TRBD2 (5 bases each). The germline CDR1 and CDR2 sequences are SQVTM and ANQGSEA. The CDR3 contains 14 residues.

This rearrangement joins TRBV14 to TRBJ2-2; D uncertain. Trimming stripped 2 bases from V and 5 bases from J, with 3 bases between. Germline-derived CDR1 and CDR2 are SGHDN and FVKESK. The CDR3 runs 12 residues. CDR3: CASSQRTGELFF. The CDR3 DNA sequence: TGTGCCAGCAGCCAACGAACCGGGGAGCTGTTTTTT.

The chain uses TRBV2 and TRBJ1-6, with D possibly being TRBD1 (6 bases). Trimming removed 2 bases at V and 7 bases at J, with 15 bases between. CDR1 SNHLY and CDR2 FYNNEI come from the germline V gene. This CDR3 is built from 16 residues. The CDR3 region is CASSETGSRRNSPLHF. Written as DNA, the CDR3 is TGTGCCAGCAGTGAAACAGGGAGTAGGCGGAATTCACCCCTCCACTTT.

With regard to this clonotype: As the CDR3 is not closed by the conserved phenylalanine or tryptophan, this likely results from a read error. The chain links TRBV7-2 to TRBJ2-5; TRBD2 matches 7 bases. Trimming took 3 bases from V and 1 from J; bases not matched to a gene: 5. Germline V gene data show CDR1 as SGHTA and CDR2 as FQGNSA. CDR3 length: 15 amino acids. The CDR3 DNA reads as TGTGCCAGCAGCTTGGTGTCTAGCGGCCAAGAGACCCAGTACTTA. It yields the protein CASSLVSSGQETQYL.

This clonotype has a handful of counts. The CDR3 protein is CASSVFPGAGANVLTF. CDR3 DNA: TGTGCCAGCAGTGTATTTCCAGGGGCGGGGGCCAACGTCCTGACTTTC. The chain employs TRBV6-4 and TRBJ2-6; TRBD1 is a possible D gene (6 bases). Trimming took off 4 bases at V and 4 bases at J, with 14 bases between the two ends. Germline V lookup: CDR1 MRHNA, CDR2 SNTAGT. The CDR3 runs 16 residues.

The chain combines TRBV5-1 with TRBJ2-7; D may correspond to TRBD1 or TRBD2 (5 bases each). The CDR3 is 14 amino acids. Germline V gene data show CDR1 as SGHRS and CDR2 as YFSETQ. Deletions cut 0 bases from V and 0 bases from J, with 7 bases between. CDR3 in amino acids: CASSLEGSSYEQYF. The CDR3 region has the DNA TGCGCCAGCAGCTTGGAGGGGAGCTCCTACGAGCAGTACTTC. Using reference TRBV5-1 and TRBJ2-7 for the parts outside the CDR3, the full variable domain is KAGVTQTPRYLIKTRGQQVTLSCSPISGHRSVSWYQQTPGQGLQFLFEYFSETQRNKGNFPGRFSGRQFSNSRSEMNVSTLELGDSALYLCASSLEGSSYEQYFGPGTRLTVT.